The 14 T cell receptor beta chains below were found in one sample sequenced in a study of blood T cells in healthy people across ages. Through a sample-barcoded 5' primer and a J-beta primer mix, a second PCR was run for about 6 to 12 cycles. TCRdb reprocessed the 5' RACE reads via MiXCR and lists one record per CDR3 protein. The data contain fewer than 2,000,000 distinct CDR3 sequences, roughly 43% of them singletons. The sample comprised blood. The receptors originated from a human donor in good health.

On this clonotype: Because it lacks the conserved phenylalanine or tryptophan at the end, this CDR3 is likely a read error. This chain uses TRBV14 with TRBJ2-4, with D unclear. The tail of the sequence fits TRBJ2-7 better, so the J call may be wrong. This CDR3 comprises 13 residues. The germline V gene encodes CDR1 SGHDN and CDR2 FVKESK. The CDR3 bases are TGTGCCAGCAGCCAATCAGCCGACTACGAGCAGTACTGC. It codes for CASSQSADYEQYC.

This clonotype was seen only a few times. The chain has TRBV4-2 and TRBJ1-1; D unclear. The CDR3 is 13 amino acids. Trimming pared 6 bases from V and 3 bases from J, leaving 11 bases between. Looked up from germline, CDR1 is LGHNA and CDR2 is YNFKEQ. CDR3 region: CASSYETDTEAFF. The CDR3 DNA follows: TGTGCCAGCAGTTACGAAACAGACACTGAAGCTTTCTTT.

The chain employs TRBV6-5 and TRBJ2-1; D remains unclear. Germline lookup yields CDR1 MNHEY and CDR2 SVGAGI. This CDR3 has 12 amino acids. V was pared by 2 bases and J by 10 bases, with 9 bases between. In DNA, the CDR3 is TGTGCCAGCAGTTACATACAAGGGGAGCAGTTCTTC. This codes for CASSYIQGEQFF.

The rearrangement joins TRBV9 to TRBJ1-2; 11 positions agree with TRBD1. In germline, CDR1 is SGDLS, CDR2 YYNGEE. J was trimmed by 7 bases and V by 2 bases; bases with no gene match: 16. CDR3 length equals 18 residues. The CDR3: CASSVPPTGTGGGCGYTF. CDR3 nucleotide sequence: TGTGCCAGCAGCGTTCCCCCCACCGGGACAGGGGGAGGGTGTGGCTACACCTTC.

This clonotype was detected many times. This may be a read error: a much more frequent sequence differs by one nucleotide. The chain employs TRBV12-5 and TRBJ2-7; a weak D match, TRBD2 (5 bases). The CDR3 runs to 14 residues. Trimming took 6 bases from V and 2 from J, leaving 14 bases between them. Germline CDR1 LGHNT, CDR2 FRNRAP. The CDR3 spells CASGWSGNTYEQYF. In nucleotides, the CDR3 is TGTGCTAGTGGGTGGTCGGGGAATACCTACGAGCAGTACTTC.

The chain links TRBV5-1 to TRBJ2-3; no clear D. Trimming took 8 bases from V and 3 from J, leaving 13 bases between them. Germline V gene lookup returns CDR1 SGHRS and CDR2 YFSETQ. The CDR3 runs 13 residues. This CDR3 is CASATVSTDTQYF. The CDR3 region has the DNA TGCGCCAGTGCGACGGTTTCTACAGATACGCAGTATTTT.

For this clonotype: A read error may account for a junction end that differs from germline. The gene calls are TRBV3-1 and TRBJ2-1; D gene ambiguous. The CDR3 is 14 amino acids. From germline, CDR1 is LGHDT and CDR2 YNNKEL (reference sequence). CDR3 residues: CASSQVDERNEQFF. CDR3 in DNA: TGTGCCAGCAGCCAAGTGGACGAACGGAATGAGCAGTTCTTT.

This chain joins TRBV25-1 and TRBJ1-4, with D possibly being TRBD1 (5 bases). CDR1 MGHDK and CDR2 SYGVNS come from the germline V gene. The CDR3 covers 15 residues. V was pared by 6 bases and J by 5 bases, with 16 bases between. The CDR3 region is CASSFAGLSNEKLFF. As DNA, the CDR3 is TGTGCCAGCAGCTTTGCGGGACTGTCGAATGAAAAACTGTTTTTT. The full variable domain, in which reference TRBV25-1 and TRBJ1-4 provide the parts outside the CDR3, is EADIYQTPRYLVIGTGKKITLECSQTMGHDKMYWYQQDPGMELHLIHYSYGVNSTEKGDLSSESTVSRIRTEHFPLTLESARPSHTSQYLCASSFAGLSNEKLFFGSGTQLSVL.

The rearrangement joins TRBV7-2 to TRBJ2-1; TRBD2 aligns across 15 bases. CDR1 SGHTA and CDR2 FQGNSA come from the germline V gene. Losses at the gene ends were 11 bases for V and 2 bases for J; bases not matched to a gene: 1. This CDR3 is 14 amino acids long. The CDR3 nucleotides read TGTGCCGGACTAGCGGGAGGGGCCTACAATGAGCAGTTCTTC. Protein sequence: CAGLAGGAYNEQFF.

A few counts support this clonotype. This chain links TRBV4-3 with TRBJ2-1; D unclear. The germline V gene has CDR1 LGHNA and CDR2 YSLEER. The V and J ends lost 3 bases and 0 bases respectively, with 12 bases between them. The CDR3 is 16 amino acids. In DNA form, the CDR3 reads TGCGCCAGCAGCCAGGCTAGGTTCTCCTCCTACAATGAGCAGTTCTTC. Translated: CASSQARFSSYNEQFF.

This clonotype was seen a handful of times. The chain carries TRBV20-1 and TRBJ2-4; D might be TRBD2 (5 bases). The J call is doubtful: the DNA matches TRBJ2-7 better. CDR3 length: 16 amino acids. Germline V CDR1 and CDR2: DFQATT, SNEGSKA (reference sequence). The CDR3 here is CSARSSDSTSRYEQYF. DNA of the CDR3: TGCAGTGCTAGAAGTTCGGACTCGACCTCCCGGTACGAGCAGTACTTC.

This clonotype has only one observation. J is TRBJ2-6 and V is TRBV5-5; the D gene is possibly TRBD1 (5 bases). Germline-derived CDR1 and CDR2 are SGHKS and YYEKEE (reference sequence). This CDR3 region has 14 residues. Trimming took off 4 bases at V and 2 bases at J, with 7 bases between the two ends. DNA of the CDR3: TGTGCCAGCAGCAAGGGGACTGGGGCCAACGTCCTGACTTTC. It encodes CASSKGTGANVLTF.

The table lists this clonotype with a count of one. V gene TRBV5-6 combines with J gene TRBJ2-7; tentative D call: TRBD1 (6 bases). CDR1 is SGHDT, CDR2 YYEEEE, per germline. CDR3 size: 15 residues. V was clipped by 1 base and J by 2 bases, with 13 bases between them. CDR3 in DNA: TGTGCCAGCAGCTTGCCACGACAGGACCCCTACGAGCAGTACTTC. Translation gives CASSLPRQDPYEQYF. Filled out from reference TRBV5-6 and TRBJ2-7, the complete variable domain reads DAGVTQSPTHLIKTRGQQVTLRCSPKSGHDTVSWYQQALGQGPQFIFQYYEEEERQRGNFPDRFSGHQFPNYSSELNVNALLLGDSALYLCASSLPRQDPYEQYFGPGTRLTVT.

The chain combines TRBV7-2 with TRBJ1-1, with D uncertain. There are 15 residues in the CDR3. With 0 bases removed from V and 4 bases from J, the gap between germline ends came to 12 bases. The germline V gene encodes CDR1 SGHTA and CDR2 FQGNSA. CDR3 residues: CASSLAGTTGTEAFF. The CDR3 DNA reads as TGTGCCAGCAGCTTAGCGGGAACGACCGGCACTGAAGCTTTCTTT.